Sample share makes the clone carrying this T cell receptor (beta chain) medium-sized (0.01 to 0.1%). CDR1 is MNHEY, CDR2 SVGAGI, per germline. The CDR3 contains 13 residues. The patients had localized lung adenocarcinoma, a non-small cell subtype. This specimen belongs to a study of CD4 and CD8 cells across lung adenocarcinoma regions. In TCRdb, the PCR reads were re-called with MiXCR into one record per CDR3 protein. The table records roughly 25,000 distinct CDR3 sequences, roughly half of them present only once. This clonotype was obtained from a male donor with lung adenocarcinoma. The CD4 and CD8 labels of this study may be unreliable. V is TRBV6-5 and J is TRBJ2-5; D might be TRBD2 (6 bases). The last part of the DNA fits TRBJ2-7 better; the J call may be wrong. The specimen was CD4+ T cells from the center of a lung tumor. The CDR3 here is CASRMTRAAEQYF. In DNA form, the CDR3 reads TGTGCCAGCAGAATGACTAGAGCGGCCGAGCAGTACTTC.